The 7 T cell receptor beta chains presented below share a single source sample, sequenced in a study of shared clonotypes between healthy human individuals. The repertoire was sequenced with immunoSEQ multiplex PCR; TCRdb's copy has only in-frame clones and lacks some. The sample comprises about 340,000 clones, 73% of which are singletons, and more than 9% rests with the top ten. Specimen: memory CD4+ T cells sorted from blood. Subset denoted: CD45RA-negative fraction. These receptors were taken from a man aged 30 to 39 in good health.

This clone was detected ten times or more. This chain links TRBV28 with TRBJ2-7; TRBD1 aligns across 10 bases. CDR3 length: 13 amino acids. The J segment lost 12 bases and the V segment lost 8 bases, leaving 13 bases of the junction unmatched. Germline CDR1 reads MDHEN; CDR2 reads SYDVKM. CDR3 nucleotide sequence: TGTGCCAGCCATTCCGAGACAGGGGGCTATCCGTACTTC. Translating gives CASHSETGGYPYF.

The CDR3 DNA reads as TGTGCCTGGAGTGCCCCTCGGGATACGCAGTATTTT. Protein: CAWSAPRDTQYF. The chain employs TRBV30 and TRBJ2-3; D is undetermined. Trimming shortened V by 1 base and J by 6 bases, and 8 bases separated the two germline ends. There are 12 residues in the CDR3. Looked up from germline, CDR1 is GTSNPN and CDR2 is SVGIG (reference sequence).

The rearrangement links TRBV2 to TRBJ2-5, with D maybe TRBD2 (6 bases). With 3 bases removed from V and 5 bases from J, the gap between germline ends came to 13 bases. The CDR3 runs to 14 residues. The germline V gene encodes CDR1 SNHLY and CDR2 FYNNEI. This CDR3 is CASSDGGKFETQYF. CDR3 sequence (DNA): TGTGCCAGCAGTGATGGCGGGAAGTTTGAGACCCAGTACTTC. Together with reference TRBV2 and TRBJ2-5, the CDR3 gives the full variable domain: EPEVTQTPSHQVTQMGQEVILRCVPISNHLYFYWYRQILGQKVEFLVSFYNNEISEKSEIFDDQFSVERPDGSNFTLKIRSTKLEDSAMYFCASSDGGKFETQYFGPGTRLLVL.

CDR3 sequence: CASSLGGGTEAFF. The CDR3 nucleotides are TGTGCCAGCAGTTTGGGGGGCGGCACTGAAGCTTTCTTT. V and J are TRBV27 and TRBJ1-1, with D perhaps matching TRBD1 (6 bases). Germline V gene lookup returns CDR1 MNHEY and CDR2 SMNVEV (reference sequence). V was clipped by 3 bases and J by 4 bases, with 9 bases between them. The CDR3 covers 13 residues.

The chain couples TRBV7-9 to TRBJ2-3; D tentatively reads TRBD1 or TRBD2 (5 bases each). This CDR3 has 15 amino acids. V lost 5 bases to trimming and J lost 3 bases, with 15 bases between them. Germline V gene sequence: CDR1 SEHNR, CDR2 FQNEAQ (reference sequence). The CDR3 protein is CASSPGTIGTDTQYF. Written as DNA, the CDR3 is TGTGCCAGCAGCCCCGGGACCATCGGGACAGATACGCAGTATTTT.

This clone appeared a few times. This rearrangement joins TRBV9 to TRBJ2-5; the D gene could be TRBD1 or TRBD2 (5 bases each). V lost 3 bases and J 5 bases, leaving 8 bases between the germline ends. CDR3 length: 12 amino acids. Germline V lookup: CDR1 SGDLS, CDR2 YYNGEE. As DNA, the CDR3 is TGTGCCAGCAGCGACGGGGCGGAGACCCAGTACTTC. Its translation is CASSDGAETQYF.

This clone has a handful of counts. The V gene is TRBV5-6, the J gene TRBJ2-7; TRBD2 matches 7 bases. J lost 12 bases, V lost 4 bases, and 16 bases had no gene match. Germline loops: CDR1 SGHDT, CDR2 YYEEEE. CDR3 length: 14 amino acids. In DNA, the CDR3 is TGTGCCAGCAGCCCACCCGGGACTACGCTCCGTCTGTACTTC. Translation: CASSPPGTTLRLYF.